The rows below give T cell receptor beta chains drawn from one sample of a study of monozygotic twins with inflammatory bowel disease. TCRdb reprocessed the 5' RACE reads and reports one entry per CDR3 protein, with no DNA. The data include 200,000 to 250,000 distinct CDR3 sequences; the top ten clones carry around 7.7%. The sequencing sample was made of blood. The source is a human donor with ulcerative colitis or Crohn's disease, or a healthy co-twin of an affected twin (not recorded which). Each CDR3 is given with its conserved first and last residue. Each record gives: V gene, CDR3 length, J gene, CDR3 protein.

>TRBV4-3|16|TRBJ2-1
CASSQARLHTGNEQFF
>TRBV19|15|TRBJ2-1
CATLAGGLEYNEQFF
>TRBV4-2|16|TRBJ2-1
CASSQDLGLGLVEQFF
>TRBV11-2|18|TRBJ2-2
CASSFQPLAGLNTGELFF
>TRBV29-1|11|TRBJ2-1
CSVGTGVQKFF
>TRBV20-1|11|TRBJ1-1
CSAATGRVAFF
>TRBV7-8|14|TRBJ2-7
CASSSRQGLHEQYF
>TRBV19|12|TRBJ1-5
CASSTGVQPQHF
>TRBV12-3/TRBV12-4|15|TRBJ1-1
CASSLGDRGGTEAFF
>TRBV20-1|13|TRBJ2-7
CSARAVVSYEQYF
>TRBV12-5|14|TRBJ2-5
CASGPRTSYETQYF
>TRBV3-1|14|TRBJ1-2
CASSQGKIDPGCTF
>TRBV20-1|13|TRBJ2-7
CSANTGHHYEQYF
>TRBV18|16|TRBJ1-2
CASSPTSDGTNYGYTF
>TRBV2|11|TRBJ2-1
CASSGPNEQFF
>TRBV12-3/TRBV12-4|15|TRBJ1-2
CASRAQGWGTGGYTF